This is a list of T cell receptor beta chains from one sample in a study of tumor-infiltrating lymphocytes in primary liver carcinoma. TCRdb called the multiplex PCR reads again in MiXCR, with one record for every CDR3 protein. The table includes some 190,000 distinct CDR3 sequences, roughly 60% detected once. Sequencing was carried out using peripheral blood. These receptors were collected from a man between 40 and 49 years old with primary liver carcinoma and hepatitis B virus infection. Each CDR3 is given with its conserved first and last residue. Each record gives: J gene, clone size, D gene, V gene, CDR3 protein, CDR3 DNA. D genes are given only for firm matches. Size is omitted from some rows. Given values are once, few, many or a class for expanded clones.

j_call: TRBJ2-1; clone_size: many; d_call: NA; v_call: TRBV6-1; cdr3_aa: CASSPTGLSYNEQFF; cdr3_nt: TGTGCCAGCAGCCCCACCGGGCTCTCCTACAATGAGCAGTTCTTC
j_call: TRBJ2-5; clone_size: NA; d_call: NA; v_call: TRBV29-1; cdr3_aa: CSGLSETKYF; cdr3_nt: TGCAGCGGACTCTCAGAGACCAAGTACTTC
j_call: TRBJ1-2; clone_size: NA; d_call: NA; v_call: TRBV11-2; cdr3_aa: CASSSSSQVGGYGYTF; cdr3_nt: TGTGCCAGCAGCTCCTCTTCCCAAGTTGGGGGCTATGGCTACACCTTC
j_call: TRBJ2-7; clone_size: NA; d_call: NA; v_call: TRBV11-2; cdr3_aa: CASSSRYGTHEQYF; cdr3_nt: TGTGCCAGCAGCTCCCGATATGGCACCCACGAGCAGTACTTC
j_call: TRBJ2-1; clone_size: few; d_call: TRBD2; v_call: TRBV6-5; cdr3_aa: CASSTLAGTSGTDEQFF; cdr3_nt: TGTGCCAGCAGCACATTAGCCGGGACTAGCGGGACGGATGAGCAGTTCTTC
j_call: TRBJ2-7; clone_size: many; d_call: TRBD2; v_call: TRBV11-2; cdr3_aa: CASSFSTSGIYEQYF; cdr3_nt: TGTGCCAGCAGCTTCAGCACTAGCGGGATTTACGAGCAGTACTTC
j_call: TRBJ2-3; clone_size: NA; d_call: TRBD1; v_call: TRBV6-5; cdr3_aa: CASSKTGRDTQYF; cdr3_nt: TGTGCCAGCAGTAAGACAGGGCGGGATACGCAGTATTTT
j_call: TRBJ2-7; clone_size: NA; d_call: NA; v_call: TRBV30; cdr3_aa: CAWGTGTEQHF; cdr3_nt: NA
j_call: TRBJ1-5; clone_size: NA; d_call: NA; v_call: TRBV7-8; cdr3_aa: CASSLVVGSNQPQHF; cdr3_nt: TGTGCCAGCAGCTTAGTCGTAGGTAGCAATCAGCCCCAGCATTTT
j_call: TRBJ2-7; clone_size: NA; d_call: NA; v_call: TRBV4-1; cdr3_aa: CASSQDISSYEQYF; cdr3_nt: TGCGCCAGCAGCCAAGATATCAGTTCCTACGAGCAGTACTTC
j_call: TRBJ2-1; clone_size: NA; d_call: NA; v_call: TRBV11-2; cdr3_aa: CASNSPTGNNEQFF; cdr3_nt: TGTGCCAGCAACAGCCCAACTGGCAACAATGAGCAGTTCTTC
j_call: TRBJ2-1; clone_size: NA; d_call: TRBD2; v_call: TRBV10-3; cdr3_aa: CGISGTSGIDSSYNEQFF; cdr3_nt: TGTGGCATCAGTGGGACTAGCGGGATTGACAGCTCCTACAATGAGCAGTTCTTC
j_call: TRBJ2-5; clone_size: NA; d_call: NA; v_call: TRBV5-1; cdr3_aa: CASRIQETQYF; cdr3_nt: TGCGCCAGCAGAATCCAAGAGACCCAGTACTTC
j_call: TRBJ2-1; clone_size: NA; d_call: TRBD1; v_call: TRBV6-1; cdr3_aa: CASRLQGGESYNEQFF; cdr3_nt: TGTGCCAGCAGACTACAGGGGGGAGAGTCCTACAATGAGCAGTTCTTC
j_call: TRBJ1-6; clone_size: many; d_call: TRBD1; v_call: TRBV11-2; cdr3_aa: CASSLTGDLASDSPLHF; cdr3_nt: TGTGCCAGCAGCTTAACAGGGGATCTCGCTAGTGATTCACCCCTCCACTTT
j_call: TRBJ2-2; clone_size: NA; d_call: NA; v_call: TRBV11-1; cdr3_aa: CASSRSLGRVGAGELFF; cdr3_nt: TGTGCCAGCAGCCGATCACTAGGGAGAGTCGGAGCCGGGGAGCTGTTTTTT
j_call: TRBJ2-5; clone_size: NA; d_call: NA; v_call: TRBV6-1; cdr3_aa: CASSEGVPRGETQYF; cdr3_nt: TGTGCCAGCAGTGAAGGCGTCCCCCGAGGAGAGACCCAGTACTTC
j_call: TRBJ1-1; clone_size: many; d_call: NA; v_call: TRBV29-1; cdr3_aa: CSVRGQFNTEAFF; cdr3_nt: TGCAGCGTCCGAGGACAGTTTAACACTGAAGCTTTCTTT
j_call: TRBJ2-7; clone_size: NA; d_call: TRBD1; v_call: TRBV10-2; cdr3_aa: CASSEETGVGWTDEQYF; cdr3_nt: TGCGCCAGCAGTGAAGAGACAGGGGTTGGCTGGACTGACGAGCAATACTTC
j_call: TRBJ2-5; clone_size: NA; d_call: TRBD2; v_call: TRBV24-1; cdr3_aa: CATSRTSGIGETQYF; cdr3_nt: TGTGCCACCAGTAGGACTAGCGGCATAGGAGAGACCCAGTACTTC
j_call: TRBJ2-2; clone_size: NA; d_call: NA; v_call: TRBV11-2; cdr3_aa: CASMGAANTGELFF; cdr3_nt: TGTGCCAGCATGGGCGCCGCGAACACAGGGGAGCTGTTTTTT
j_call: TRBJ2-5; clone_size: few; d_call: TRBD2; v_call: TRBV29-1; cdr3_aa: CSVQRKGGETQYF; cdr3_nt: TGCAGCGTTCAACGGAAGGGAGGGGAGACCCAGTACTTC
j_call: TRBJ2-7; clone_size: few; d_call: NA; v_call: TRBV6-5; cdr3_aa: CASSYTGAYEQYF; cdr3_nt: TGTGCCAGCAGTTACACGGGGGCCTACGAGCAGTACTTC
j_call: TRBJ2-7; clone_size: NA; d_call: TRBD2; v_call: TRBV12-3/TRBV12-4; cdr3_aa: CASSPGTSGMNYEQYF; cdr3_nt: TGTGCCAGCAGCCCCGGGACTAGCGGGATGAATTACGAGCAGTACTTC
j_call: TRBJ2-1; clone_size: NA; d_call: NA; v_call: TRBV11-2; cdr3_aa: CAGSLGRKAEQFF; cdr3_nt: TGTGCCGGCAGCCTTGGACGAAAAGCTGAGCAATTCTTC
j_call: TRBJ2-7; clone_size: NA; d_call: NA; v_call: TRBV12-3/TRBV12-4; cdr3_aa: CASSLGDKYEQYF; cdr3_nt: TGTGCCAGCAGTTTAGGTGACAAATACGAGCAGTACTTC
j_call: TRBJ2-1; clone_size: many; d_call: TRBD2; v_call: TRBV11-2; cdr3_aa: CASSPGLGLYLYNEQFF; cdr3_nt: TGTGCCAGCAGCCCGGGACTAGGATTGTACCTCTACAATGAGCAGTTCTTC
j_call: TRBJ2-1; clone_size: many; d_call: NA; v_call: TRBV11-2; cdr3_aa: CASSLLALNEQFF; cdr3_nt: TGTGCCAGCAGCTTACTAGCGCTCAATGAGCAGTTCTTC
j_call: TRBJ2-3; clone_size: NA; d_call: TRBD2; v_call: TRBV7-8; cdr3_aa: CASSLGGRAVGTDTQYF; cdr3_nt: TGTGCCAGCAGCTTAGGCGGGAGGGCGGTTGGGACAGATACGCAGTATTTT
j_call: TRBJ2-5; clone_size: NA; d_call: NA; v_call: TRBV6-5; cdr3_aa: CASSSQRQETQYF; cdr3_nt: TGTGCCAGCAGTTCTCAGCGGCAAGAGACCCAGTACTTC
j_call: TRBJ2-1; clone_size: NA; d_call: TRBD2; v_call: TRBV5-4; cdr3_aa: CASNSSGTSSSEQFF; cdr3_nt: TGTGCCAGCAACTCCTCCGGGACTAGCAGCAGTGAGCAGTTCTTC
j_call: TRBJ2-7; clone_size: NA; d_call: TRBD1; v_call: TRBV11-2; cdr3_aa: CASKQGHSSYEQYF; cdr3_nt: TGTGCCTCTAAACAGGGGCATAGCTCTTACGAGCAGTATTTC
j_call: TRBJ1-2; clone_size: few; d_call: TRBD1; v_call: TRBV5-1; cdr3_aa: CASSWGQGDGYTF; cdr3_nt: TGCGCCAGCAGCTGGGGACAGGGCGATGGCTACACCTTC
j_call: TRBJ2-1; clone_size: NA; d_call: TRBD2; v_call: TRBV5-5; cdr3_aa: CASSLLSPSGINEQFF; cdr3_nt: TGTGCCAGCAGCTTGCTAAGTCCCAGCGGGATCAATGAGCAGTTCTTC
j_call: TRBJ2-3; clone_size: NA; d_call: TRBD1; v_call: TRBV30; cdr3_aa: CAWKFRDRDSDTQYF; cdr3_nt: TGTGCCTGGAAATTTCGGGACAGGGACAGTGATACGCAGTATTTT
j_call: TRBJ2-1; clone_size: NA; d_call: NA; v_call: TRBV11-2; cdr3_aa: CVSSLLGGLGNERFF; cdr3_nt: TGTGTCAGCAGCTTGCTAGGGGGGTTGGGCAATGAGCGGTTCTTC
j_call: TRBJ2-5; clone_size: many; d_call: TRBD1; v_call: TRBV5-1; cdr3_aa: CASSLQGAQVETQYF; cdr3_nt: TGCGCCAGCAGCTTGCAGGGGGCCCAAGTGGAGACCCAGTACTTC
j_call: TRBJ2-2; clone_size: NA; d_call: NA; v_call: TRBV10-3; cdr3_aa: CAISGTWSNGELFF; cdr3_nt: TGTGCCATTTCCGGGACATGGAGTAACGGGGAGCTGTTTTTT
j_call: TRBJ2-7; clone_size: NA; d_call: NA; v_call: TRBV5-5; cdr3_aa: CASSYLLGGGGEQYF; cdr3_nt: TGTGCCAGCAGCTACCTCCTCGGCGGAGGGGGTGAGCAGTACTTC
j_call: TRBJ2-1; clone_size: NA; d_call: NA; v_call: TRBV6-5; cdr3_aa: CTSGYRVGEQFF; cdr3_nt: TGTACCAGCGGTTACCGGGTTGGTGAGCAGTTCTTC
j_call: TRBJ2-1; clone_size: NA; d_call: NA; v_call: TRBV6-5; cdr3_aa: CASGQSGPYNEQFF; cdr3_nt: TGTGCTTCGGGGCAGAGTGGCCCCTACAATGAGCAGTTCTTC
j_call: TRBJ2-1; clone_size: NA; d_call: TRBD1; v_call: TRBV6-1; cdr3_aa: CASSGTGGINGQFF; cdr3_nt: TGTGCCAGCAGTGGGACAGGGGGAATAAATGGGCAGTTCTTC
j_call: TRBJ2-4; clone_size: NA; d_call: NA; v_call: TRBV11-2; cdr3_aa: CASRRIGENIQYF; cdr3_nt: TGTGCCAGCCGTAGGATAGGAGAAAACATTCAGTACTTC
j_call: TRBJ1-1; clone_size: NA; d_call: TRBD1; v_call: TRBV29-1; cdr3_aa: CSVEDLRQGPSEAFF; cdr3_nt: TGCAGCGTTGAAGATCTCCGACAGGGGCCCAGTGAAGCTTTCTTT
j_call: TRBJ2-2; clone_size: NA; d_call: TRBD1; v_call: TRBV7-9; cdr3_aa: CASSLWTGGANTRELFF; cdr3_nt: TGTGCCAGCAGCCTTTGGACAGGGGGCGCGAACACCAGGGAGCTGTTTTTT
j_call: TRBJ2-1; clone_size: NA; d_call: NA; v_call: TRBV10-3; cdr3_aa: CAISELLNEQFF; cdr3_nt: TGTGCCATCAGTGAGCTGCTCAATGAGCAGTTCTTC
j_call: TRBJ2-5; clone_size: NA; d_call: NA; v_call: TRBV5-6; cdr3_aa: CASSFMGGQETQYF; cdr3_nt: TGTGCCAGCAGCTTCATGGGGGGCCAAGAGACCCAGTACTTC
j_call: TRBJ2-5; clone_size: NA; d_call: NA; v_call: TRBV6-1; cdr3_aa: CASCPLPGTDQETQYF; cdr3_nt: TGTGCCAGCTGTCCACTCCCGGGAACAGACCAAGAGACCCAGTACTTC
j_call: TRBJ2-3; clone_size: NA; d_call: TRBD2; v_call: TRBV12-3/TRBV12-4; cdr3_aa: CASYSALTSIDTQYF; cdr3_nt: TGTGCCAGCTATAGTGCGCTGACTAGCATAGATACGCAGTATTTT
j_call: TRBJ2-7; clone_size: many; d_call: NA; v_call: TRBV11-2; cdr3_aa: CASSLELDSPSYEQYF; cdr3_nt: TGTGCCAGCAGCTTAGAACTCGACAGTCCTTCTTACGAGCAGTACTTC
j_call: TRBJ2-7; clone_size: NA; d_call: NA; v_call: TRBV29-1; cdr3_aa: CNVAERVVAGAYEQYF; cdr3_nt: TGCAACGTGGCTGAGCGGGTGGTGGCAGGGGCCTACGAGCAGTACTTC
j_call: TRBJ2-7; clone_size: NA; d_call: NA; v_call: TRBV6-5; cdr3_aa: CASSYSSRGRGSYEQYF; cdr3_nt: TGTGCCAGCAGTTACTCGTCACGGGGCAGGGGCTCCTACGAGCAGTACTTC
j_call: TRBJ2-1; clone_size: many; d_call: NA; v_call: TRBV29-1; cdr3_aa: CSVETEFYNEQFF; cdr3_nt: TGCAGCGTTGAAACGGAATTCTACAATGAGCAGTTCTTC
j_call: TRBJ2-7; clone_size: few; d_call: NA; v_call: TRBV6-1; cdr3_aa: CASSETASRIYEQYF; cdr3_nt: TGTGCCAGCAGTGAAACGGCCTCCCGGATCTACGAGCAGTACTTC
j_call: TRBJ1-4; clone_size: few; d_call: NA; v_call: TRBV5-5; cdr3_aa: CASSFTDSNEKLFF; cdr3_nt: TGTGCCAGCAGCTTCACAGATTCCAATGAAAAACTGTTTTTT
j_call: TRBJ1-2; clone_size: NA; d_call: NA; v_call: TRBV10-2; cdr3_aa: CASSEPSGTNGYTF; cdr3_nt: TGCGCCAGTAGTGAGCCGAGTGGGACGAATGGCTACACCTTC
j_call: TRBJ2-7; clone_size: few; d_call: NA; v_call: TRBV5-4; cdr3_aa: CASSLAGTLKDYEQYF; cdr3_nt: TGTGCCAGCAGCTTGGCCGGGACACTAAAAGACTACGAGCAGTACTTC
j_call: TRBJ2-3; clone_size: NA; d_call: TRBD2; v_call: TRBV7-9; cdr3_aa: CASSRLAGAIDTQYF; cdr3_nt: TGTGCCAGCAGCCGACTAGCGGGTGCTATAGATACGCAGTATTTT
j_call: TRBJ2-7; clone_size: few; d_call: NA; v_call: TRBV12-3/TRBV12-4; cdr3_aa: CASSLSEFYEQYF; cdr3_nt: TGTGCCAGCAGCCTTAGCGAGTTCTACGAGCAGTACTTC
j_call: TRBJ2-1; clone_size: NA; d_call: TRBD2; v_call: TRBV29-1; cdr3_aa: CSARGLAGGYEQFF; cdr3_nt: TGCAGCGCCCGGGGACTAGCGGGTGGATATGAGCAGTTCTTC